This T cell receptor beta chain was sequenced in a study of cytomegalovirus exposure and HLA in healthy donors. The CDR3 length is 15 residues. V lost 5 bases, J lost 3 bases, and 4 bases stayed unmatched. CDR1 is KGHSH, CDR2 LQKENI, per germline. Concerning this clone itself: As yet, its antigen is unknown.

The donors gave bone marrow, and they were healthy. The PCR made use of 60 Vbeta and 13 Jbeta primers. TCRdb's copy holds only in-frame clones and misses some; the assay was immunoSEQ multiplex PCR. The sample has about 37,000 clones; 81% are singletons. Study-wide points: In an earlier analysis, in several hundred donors, most V segments appeared productive either ~90% or ~30% of the time. Excluded were some V segments that proved indistinguishable, including TRBV6-2 and TRBV6-3.

V usage is TRBV18 and J usage is TRBJ2-2; TRBD1 agrees at 9 bases. Sequenced sample: PBMCs. This sequence originates from a woman in her forties in good health and CMV-seronegative. The CDR3 region is CASSSTGGHTGELFF. The CDR3 region has the DNA TGTGCCAGCTCATCGACAGGGGGACACACCGGGGAGCTGTTTTTT.